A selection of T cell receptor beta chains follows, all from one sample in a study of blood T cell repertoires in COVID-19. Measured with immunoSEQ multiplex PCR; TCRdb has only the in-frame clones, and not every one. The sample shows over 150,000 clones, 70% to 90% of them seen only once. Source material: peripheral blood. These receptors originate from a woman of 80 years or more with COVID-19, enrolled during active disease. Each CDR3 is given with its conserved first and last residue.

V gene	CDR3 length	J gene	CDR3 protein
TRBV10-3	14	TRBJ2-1	CAISPGLDNNEQFF
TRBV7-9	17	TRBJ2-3	CASSFPTRREQSDTQYF
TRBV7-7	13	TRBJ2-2	CASSLDSVGELFF
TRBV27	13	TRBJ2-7	CASSLQGFREQYF
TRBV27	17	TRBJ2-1	CASSSGTSGRARYEQFF
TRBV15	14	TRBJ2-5	CATSRDRAGETQYF
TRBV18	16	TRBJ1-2	CASSPRTGGSDYGYTF
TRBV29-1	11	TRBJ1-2	CSADRYYGYTF
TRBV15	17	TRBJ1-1	CATSRGWRGLLGTEAFF
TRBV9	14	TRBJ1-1	CASSVATGATEAFF
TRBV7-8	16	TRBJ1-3	CASSPATRDSGNTIYF
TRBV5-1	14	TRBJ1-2	CASGADSPRGGYTF
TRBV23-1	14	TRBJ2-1	CASSQTTGLNEQFF
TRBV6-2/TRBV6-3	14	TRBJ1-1	CASSYSAVNTEAFF
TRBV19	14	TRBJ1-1	CASSIQGTNTEAFF
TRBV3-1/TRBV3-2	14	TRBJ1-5	CASSQGQGWQPQHF
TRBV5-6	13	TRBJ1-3	CASSLDSGNTIYF
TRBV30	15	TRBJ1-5	CAWSVLLGDNQPQHF
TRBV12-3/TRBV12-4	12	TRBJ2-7	CASRLQGYEQYF
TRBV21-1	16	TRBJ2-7	CASSNRGGNGTDEQYF
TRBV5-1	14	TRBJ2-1	CASSLRYTLNEQFF
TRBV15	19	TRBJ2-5	CATSRVVGLAGGGQETQYF
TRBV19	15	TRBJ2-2	CASTPGQGITGELFF
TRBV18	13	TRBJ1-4	CASSPPGGEKLFF
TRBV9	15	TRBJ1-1	CASSQTGVGNTEAFF
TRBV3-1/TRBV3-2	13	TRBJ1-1	CASSQEGEAEAFF